This T cell receptor beta chain was identified during a study of blood T cell repertoires in COVID-19. Sequencing used immunoSEQ multiplex PCR; TCRdb keeps in-frame clones, though not all of them. The sample consists of tens of thousands of clones, 75% to 95% of them appearing once. The CDR3 covers 14 residues. V lost 3 bases, J lost 9 bases, and 18 bases lay in between. The V gene's germline CDR1 is GTSNPN and CDR2 SVGIG (reference sequence). The sequenced sample consisted of peripheral blood. The receptor was isolated from a man aged 50 to 59 with active COVID-19. This chain connects TRBV30 to TRBJ1-3, with D possibly TRBD1 on 6 matching bases. The CDR3 DNA follows: TGTGCCTGGAGGGCGGACAGTCACACTAGCACCATATATTTT. It encodes CAWRADSHTSTIYF. The full variable domain, rest sourced from reference TRBV30 and TRBJ1-3, is SQTIHQWPATLVQPVGSPLSLECTVEGTSNPNLYWYRQAAGRGLQLLFYSVGIGQISSEVPQNLSASRPQDRQFILSSKKLLLSDSGFYLCAWRADSHTSTIYFGEGSWLTVV.